This is a list of T cell receptor beta chains from one sample in a study of regulatory T cells in long-lasting Graves disease. TCRdb reprocessed the multiplex PCR reads with MiXCR, giving one entry per CDR3 protein. The sample lists over 450,000 distinct CDR3 sequences, approximately 12% occurring once. The same sample was also studied in work on T cells in Graves' hyperthyroidism and ophthalmopathy.

The source was peripheral blood mononuclear cells (PBMCs), collected at new diagnosis, from a patient treated with antithyroid drugs. Source of these receptors: a woman in her thirties with Graves disease. The CDR3 runs from the conserved cysteine through the conserved F or W. The order of the fields is J gene, V gene, D gene, clone size, CDR3 DNA, CDR3 protein. A D gene is named only where the DNA matches it firmly. A clone size is listed for some rows: how often the clone was seen (once, few, many), or a class if it is expanded.

TRBJ2-5 | TRBV12-3/TRBV12-4 | NA | many | TGTGCCAGCAGTTTTCACGCGGCTCAAGAGACCCAGTACTTC | CASSFHAAQETQYF
TRBJ2-1 | TRBV10-2 | NA | many | TGCGCCAGCAAATTTGCAGGGGGGACGAATGAGCAGTTCTTC | CASKFAGGTNEQFF
TRBJ2-1 | TRBV20-1 | NA | many | TGCAGTGCTAGAGCGCCCAGGGAGTCCTACAATGAGCAGTTCTTC | CSARAPRESYNEQFF
TRBJ1-5 | TRBV19 | TRBD1 | many | TGTGCCAGTAGTAGGCCGACAGGGACACGACAGCCCCAGCATTTT | CASSRPTGTRQPQHF
TRBJ1-4 | TRBV2 | NA | many | TGTGCCAGCAGTGAAAGCAGGGGTAATGAAAAACTGTTTTTT | CASSESRGNEKLFF
TRBJ1-5 | TRBV24-1 | NA | many | TGTGCCACCAGTGATTCCACAGGGTTCCAGCCCCAGCATTTT | CATSDSTGFQPQHF
TRBJ1-2 | TRBV28 | NA | NA | TGTGCCAGCAGTTTATTTGATATGAGTAACTATGGCTACACCTTC | CASSLFDMSNYGYTF
TRBJ1-2 | TRBV5-4 | NA | NA | TGTGCCAGCAGCTCCTCTGAGGGTCCTAACTATGGCTACACCTTC | CASSSSEGPNYGYTF
TRBJ2-1 | TRBV24-1 | TRBD2 | few | TGTGCCACCAGGGCCCCGGGACTAGTCGCCGGTGAGCAGTTCTTC | CATRAPGLVAGEQFF
TRBJ2-7 | TRBV25-1 | TRBD2 | NA | TGTGCCAGCAGTGATAGGGGTCTAGCGGACTACGAGCAGTACTTC | CASSDRGLADYEQYF
TRBJ2-2 | TRBV27 | NA | many | TGTGCCAGCAGTTTATCGGCTAGGGGGGCCCGGGAGCTGTTTTTT | CASSLSARGARELFF
TRBJ1-2 | TRBV28 | NA | many | TGTGCCAGCAGTTTAGTTAGGGTTTATGGCTACACCTTC | CASSLVRVYGYTF
TRBJ1-1 | TRBV20-1 | NA | NA | TGCAGTGCTAGACCACACGGGGGGATGAACACTGAAGCTTTCTTT | CSARPHGGMNTEAFF
TRBJ2-3 | TRBV10-3 | NA | few | TGTGCCATCAGTGAGAGAGATACGCAGTATTTT | CAISERDTQYF
TRBJ2-2 | TRBV5-5 | NA | many | TGTGCCAGCAGCCAACAGGGTCCCGGGGAGCTGTTTTTT | CASSQQGPGELFF
TRBJ2-1 | TRBV20-1 | NA | many | TGCAGTGCTAGGGCCAGGGGAGGCAATGAGCAGTTCTTC | CSARARGGNEQFF